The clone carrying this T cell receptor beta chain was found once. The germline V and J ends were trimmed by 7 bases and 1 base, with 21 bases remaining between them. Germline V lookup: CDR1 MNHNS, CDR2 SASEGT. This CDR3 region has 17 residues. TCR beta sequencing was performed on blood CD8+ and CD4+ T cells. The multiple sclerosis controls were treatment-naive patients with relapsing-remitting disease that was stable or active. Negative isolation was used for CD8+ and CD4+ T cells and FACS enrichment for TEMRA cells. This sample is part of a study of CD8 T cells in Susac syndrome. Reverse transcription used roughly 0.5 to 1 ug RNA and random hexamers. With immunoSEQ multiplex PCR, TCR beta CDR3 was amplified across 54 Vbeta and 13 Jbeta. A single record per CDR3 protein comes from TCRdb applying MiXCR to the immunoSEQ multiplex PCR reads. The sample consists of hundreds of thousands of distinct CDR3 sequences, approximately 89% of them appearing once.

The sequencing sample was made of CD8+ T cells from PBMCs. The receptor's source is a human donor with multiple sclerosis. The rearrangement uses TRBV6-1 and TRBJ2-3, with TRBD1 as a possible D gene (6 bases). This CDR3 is CASTQGSFWLGTDTQYF. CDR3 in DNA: TGTGCCAGCACCCAGGGGAGTTTCTGGTTAGGCACAGATACGCAGTATTTT.